This T cell receptor beta chain comes out of a study of blood T cell repertoires in COVID-19. Overall study context: The United States, Italy and Spain provided the acute and convalescent COVID-19 samples.

Trimming at V came to 7 bases and at J to 6 bases, leaving 15 bases not matched to a gene. CDR1 is SGHRS and CDR2 is YFSETQ in the germline V gene. The CDR3 loop spans 16 amino acids. This clone was counted between two and nine times. The repertoire was sequenced with immunoSEQ multiplex PCR; TCRdb's copy has only in-frame clones and lacks some. Here the sample spans roughly 200,000 clones, 80% to 90% being singletons. Sample: peripheral blood. This clonotype was sampled from a man aged 60 to 75 who had recovered from COVID-19. The chain couples TRBV5-1 to TRBJ2-2, with 7 bases aligning to TRBD2. In DNA form, the CDR3 reads TGCGCCAGCTCGCGGCGGGGAGGGACGGACCCCGGGGAGCTGTTTTTT. Translated, it gives CASSRRGGTDPGELFF.